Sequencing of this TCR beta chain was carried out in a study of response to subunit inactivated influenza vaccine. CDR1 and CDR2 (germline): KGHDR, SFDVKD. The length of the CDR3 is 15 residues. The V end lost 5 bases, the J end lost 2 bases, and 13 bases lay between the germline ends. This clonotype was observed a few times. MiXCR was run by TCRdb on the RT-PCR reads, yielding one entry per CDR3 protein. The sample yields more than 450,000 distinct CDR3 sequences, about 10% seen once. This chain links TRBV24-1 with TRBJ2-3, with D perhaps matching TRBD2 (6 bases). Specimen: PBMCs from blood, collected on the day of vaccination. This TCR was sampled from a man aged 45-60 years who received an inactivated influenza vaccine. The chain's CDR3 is CATSGSGTVTDTQYF. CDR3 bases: TGTGCCACCAGTGGTTCCGGGACTGTCACAGATACGCAGTATTTT.